This T cell receptor (beta chain) was sequenced in a study of T cells in Graves' hyperthyroidism and ophthalmopathy (dated by TCRdb to about 2019). In the study overall: Peripheral blood was collected at initial diagnosis, before any treatment. To identify TCR V-J signatures that set the groups apart, the researchers used a discovery cohort of 100 patients, made up of under 45 with Graves' ophthalmopathy and 57 with stable Graves' hyperthyroidism. An independent validation cohort of around 19 hyperthyroidism patients and approximately 17 patients who later progressed to ophthalmopathy tested prospective prediction of ophthalmopathy. The approximately 100 discovery patients were divided at random into training and test sets in a 7:3 ratio. Thyroid tissue and blood T-cell repertoires from several Graves' hyperthyroidism patients were also compared in the study. After sampling, hyperthyroidism patients received methimazole starting at 30 mg daily, and ophthalmopathy patients received high-dose intravenous methylprednisolone. According to the paper, TCR Vbeta CDR3 sequencing was carried out on over 130 peripheral blood samples, which came from 40 to 45 ophthalmopathy, 80 or so hyperthyroidism and about 17 progressor patients.

The V end loses 6 bases and the J end loses 0 bases, and a stretch of 11 bases separates them. Inclusive of the bounding cysteine and phenylalanine, the CDR3 is 14 residues long. The only DNA kept is the CDR3, 42 bases in frame from the first base. This clonotype has ten or more counts. What antigen it recognizes has not been identified. Base-call qualities are not available, and no considerably larger clone is one nucleotide away. The TCR beta CDR3 regions were amplified from the RNA transcripts. For the first round of RT-PCR on the TCR CDR3, the HTBI primer set was used together with the Qiagen OneStep RT-PCR kit. Libraries were constructed in a second round of multiplex PCR, after which size selection and purification were carried out. The libraries were sequenced on an Illumina HiSeq2000 using paired-end 100 bp reads. Processing in the source paper ran as follows. Raw data were processed with SOAPnuke, discarding reads with adapters, uncalled bases, mean Phred below 15, or no exact constant-primer or identifier match. High-quality paired reads were merged with COPE v1.2.5, and unique nucleotide sequences were defined as clonotypes. MiTCR v1.1 was used to align clonotypes to the IMGT TRBV, TRBD and TRBJ reference segments. Only V-J combinations with frequency above 0.0001, covering approximately 99% of repertoires, were analysed. The TCS score was defined as the ratio of F50 (clonal expansion) to E x V (chaos), calculated using BLOSUM62-based TCRdist between CDR3 peptides within each V-J. Welch's t-statistics and random forest reduced around 550 V-J features to some 14, which were used in a naive Bayes classifier (R e1071). The raw public reads went through TCRdb reprocessing: fastp at Q25, MiXCR clone calling, in-frame beta chains kept. Every CDR3 protein is listed once, alongside the most common genes and DNA of its rows. The V and J calls shown here were made by TCRdb, not taken from the authors' results. The sample has around 520,000 distinct CDR3 sequences on record, 11% to 15% of them singletons. The top ten clones comprise approximately 15% of the sample.

Stable Graves' hyperthyroidism was defined as no progression to ophthalmopathy during 18 months of follow-up. Hyperthyroidism patients were newly diagnosed, had a disease duration of under 2 months, and were aged 18 to 65 years. Exclusion was applied to patients with uncontrolled infections, other autoimmune diseases, pregnancy or lactation. Diagnoses were based on clinical symptoms, serum thyroxine and TRAb, thyroid ultrasound and orbital computed tomography. PBMCs were isolated from 7.5 to 10 ml of fresh peripheral blood by Ficoll-Paque density gradient centrifugation. Trizol reagent was used to extract total RNA, and RNA quality was then checked on an Agilent 2100 Bioanalyzer. Broad study findings and their caveats: A 13 V-J signature model separated ophthalmopathy from stable hyperthyroidism, with 87.88% sensitivity and 81.08% specificity in cross-validation and 80%/75% in testing. Most expanded thyroid clonotypes (frequency above 0.001) were also detected in blood, suggesting blood repertoires may reflect thyroid immune responses. No statistical method was used to set the sample size in advance, and investigators knew the group allocation. In validation, the model predicted progression to ophthalmopathy with roughly 66% sensitivity and 72% to 75% specificity, a median of 6.5 months before onset.

Sequenced material: blood. This chain joins TRBV12-3 or TRBV12-4 to TRBJ1-1; a weak D assignment points to TRBD1 (5 bases agree). The sequence came from a woman aged 40 to 50 with Graves' hyperthyroidism. CDR3 region: CASRLGDLNTEAFF. Here is the DNA: TGTGCCAGCAGGCTAGGGGACCTGAACACTGAAGCTTTCTTT.